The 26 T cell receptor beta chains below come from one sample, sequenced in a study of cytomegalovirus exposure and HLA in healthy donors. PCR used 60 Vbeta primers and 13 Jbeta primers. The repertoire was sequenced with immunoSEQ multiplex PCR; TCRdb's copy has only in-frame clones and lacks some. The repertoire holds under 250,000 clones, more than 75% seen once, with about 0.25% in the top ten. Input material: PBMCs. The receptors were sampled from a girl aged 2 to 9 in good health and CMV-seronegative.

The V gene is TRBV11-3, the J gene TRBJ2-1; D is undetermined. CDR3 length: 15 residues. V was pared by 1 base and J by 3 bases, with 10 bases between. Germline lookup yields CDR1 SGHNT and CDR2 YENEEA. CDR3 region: CASSLGQTNYNEQFF. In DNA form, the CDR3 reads TGTGCCAGCAGCTTAGGGCAAACCAACTACAATGAGCAGTTCTTC.

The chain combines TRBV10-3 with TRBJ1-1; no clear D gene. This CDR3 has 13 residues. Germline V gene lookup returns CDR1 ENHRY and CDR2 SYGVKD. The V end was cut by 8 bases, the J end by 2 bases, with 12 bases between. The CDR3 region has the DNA TGTGCCATCTCCACGACTGATAACACTGAAGCTTTCTTT. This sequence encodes CAISTTDNTEAFF.

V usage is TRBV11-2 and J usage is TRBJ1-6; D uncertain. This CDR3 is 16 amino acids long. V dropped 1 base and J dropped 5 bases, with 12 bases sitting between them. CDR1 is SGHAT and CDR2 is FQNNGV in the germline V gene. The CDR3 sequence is CASSLVPGAHNSPLHF. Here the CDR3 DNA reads TGTGCCAGCAGCTTAGTACCGGGAGCCCATAATTCACCCCTCCACTTT.

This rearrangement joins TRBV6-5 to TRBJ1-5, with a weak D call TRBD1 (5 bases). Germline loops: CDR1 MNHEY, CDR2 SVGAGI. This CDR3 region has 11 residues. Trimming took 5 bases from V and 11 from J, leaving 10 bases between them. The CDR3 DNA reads TGTGCCAGCAGTCACGGGGGGGCCCAGCATTTT. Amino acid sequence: CASSHGGAQHF.

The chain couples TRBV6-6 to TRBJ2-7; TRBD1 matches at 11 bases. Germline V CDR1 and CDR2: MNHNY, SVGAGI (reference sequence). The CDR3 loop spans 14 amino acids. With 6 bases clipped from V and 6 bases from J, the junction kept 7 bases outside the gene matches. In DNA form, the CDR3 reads TGTGCCAGCAGCCTACCGGGACAGGGGGTCGAGCAGTACTTC. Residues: CASSLPGQGVEQYF.

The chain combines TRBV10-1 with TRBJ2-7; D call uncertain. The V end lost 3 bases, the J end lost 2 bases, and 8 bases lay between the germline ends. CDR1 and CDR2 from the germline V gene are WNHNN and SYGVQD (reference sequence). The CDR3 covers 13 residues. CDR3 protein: CASSDGPAYEQYF. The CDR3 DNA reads TGCGCCAGCAGTGATGGTCCGGCCTACGAGCAGTACTTC.

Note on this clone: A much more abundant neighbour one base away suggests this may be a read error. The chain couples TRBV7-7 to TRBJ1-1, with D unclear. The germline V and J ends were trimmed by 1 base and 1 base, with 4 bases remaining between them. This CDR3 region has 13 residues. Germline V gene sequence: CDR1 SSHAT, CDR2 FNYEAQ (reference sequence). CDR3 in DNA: TGTGCCAGCAGCTTAGACAGGAACACTGAAGCTTTCTTT. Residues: CASSLDRNTEAFF.

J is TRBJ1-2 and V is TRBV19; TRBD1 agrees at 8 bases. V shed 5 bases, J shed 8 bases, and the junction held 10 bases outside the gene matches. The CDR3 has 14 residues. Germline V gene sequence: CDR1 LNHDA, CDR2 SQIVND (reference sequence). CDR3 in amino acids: CASSSPDRAAGYTF. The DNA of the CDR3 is TGTGCCAGTAGTTCCCCGGACAGGGCTGCCGGCTACACCTTC.

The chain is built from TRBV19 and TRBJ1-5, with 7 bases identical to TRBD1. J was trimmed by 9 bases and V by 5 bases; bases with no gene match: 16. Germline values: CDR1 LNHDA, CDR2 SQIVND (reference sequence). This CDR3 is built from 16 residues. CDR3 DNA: TGTGCCAGTAGTGGAAGTGGAGGGGGCTGGGGGTGGCCCCAGCATTTT. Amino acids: CASSGSGGGWGWPQHF.

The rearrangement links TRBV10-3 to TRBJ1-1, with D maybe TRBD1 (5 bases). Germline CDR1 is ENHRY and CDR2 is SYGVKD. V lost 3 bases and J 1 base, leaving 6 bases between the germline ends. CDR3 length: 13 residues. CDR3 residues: CAISDRENTEAFF. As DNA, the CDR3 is TGTGCCATCAGTGACAGGGAGAACACTGAAGCTTTCTTT.

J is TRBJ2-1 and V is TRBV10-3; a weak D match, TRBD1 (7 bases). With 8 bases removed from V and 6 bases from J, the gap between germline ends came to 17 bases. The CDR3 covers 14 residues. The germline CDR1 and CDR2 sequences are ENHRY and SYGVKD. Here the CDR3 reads CAISKTGRINEQFF. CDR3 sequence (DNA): TGTGCCATCTCGAAGACAGGGAGGATCAATGAGCAGTTCTTC.

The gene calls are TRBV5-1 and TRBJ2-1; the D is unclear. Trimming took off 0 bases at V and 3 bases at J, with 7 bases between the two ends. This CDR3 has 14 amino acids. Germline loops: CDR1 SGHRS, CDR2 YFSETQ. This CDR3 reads CASSLDGGYNEQFF. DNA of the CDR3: TGCGCCAGCAGCTTGGACGGTGGCTACAATGAGCAGTTCTTC.

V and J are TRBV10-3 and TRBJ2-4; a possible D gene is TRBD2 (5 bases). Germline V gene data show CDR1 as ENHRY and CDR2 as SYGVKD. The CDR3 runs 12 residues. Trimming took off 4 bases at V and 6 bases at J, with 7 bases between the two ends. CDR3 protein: CAISAGSNIQYF. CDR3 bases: TGTGCCATCAGTGCGGGGTCAAACATTCAGTACTTC.

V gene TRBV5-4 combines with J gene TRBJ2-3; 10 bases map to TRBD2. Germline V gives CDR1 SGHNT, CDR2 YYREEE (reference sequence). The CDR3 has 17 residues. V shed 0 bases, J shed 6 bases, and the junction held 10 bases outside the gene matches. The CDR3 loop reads CASSLAQSGRAPDTQYF. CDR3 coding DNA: TGTGCCAGCAGCTTGGCCCAAAGCGGGAGGGCTCCGGATACGCAGTATTTT.

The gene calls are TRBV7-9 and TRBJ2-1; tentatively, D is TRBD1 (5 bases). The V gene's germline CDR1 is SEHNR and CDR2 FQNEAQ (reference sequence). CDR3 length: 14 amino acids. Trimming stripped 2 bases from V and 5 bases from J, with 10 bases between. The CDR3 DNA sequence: TGTGCCAGCAGCTTACTCACAGGAAACAATGAGCAGTTCTTC. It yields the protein CASSLLTGNNEQFF.

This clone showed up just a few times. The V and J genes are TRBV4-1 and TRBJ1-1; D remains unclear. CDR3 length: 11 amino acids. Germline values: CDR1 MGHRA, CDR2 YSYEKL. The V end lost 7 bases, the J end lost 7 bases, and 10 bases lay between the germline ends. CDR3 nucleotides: TGCGCCAGCACCGCACGGGGTGAAGCTTTCTTT. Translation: CASTARGEAFF.

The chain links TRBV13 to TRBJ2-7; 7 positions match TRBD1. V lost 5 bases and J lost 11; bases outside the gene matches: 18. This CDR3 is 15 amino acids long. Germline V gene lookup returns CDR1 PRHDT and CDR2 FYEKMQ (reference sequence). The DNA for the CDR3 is TGTGCCAGCAGCCAGTTCGAGACTCGGGACAGCCGTGAGTACTTC. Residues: CASSQFETRDSREYF.

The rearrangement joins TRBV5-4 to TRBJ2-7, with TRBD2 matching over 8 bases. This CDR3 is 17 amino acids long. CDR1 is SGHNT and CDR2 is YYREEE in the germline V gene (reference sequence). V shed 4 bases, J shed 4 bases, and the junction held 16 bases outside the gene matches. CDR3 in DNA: TGTGCCAGCAGCCCCAGCGGGAGAAATCCCATTCGGTACGAGCAGTACTTC. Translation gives CASSPSGRNPIRYEQYF.

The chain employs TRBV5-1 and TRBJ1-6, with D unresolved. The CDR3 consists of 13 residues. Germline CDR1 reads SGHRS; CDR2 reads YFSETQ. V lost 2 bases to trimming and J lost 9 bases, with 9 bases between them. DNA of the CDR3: TGCGCCAGCAGCTTTGGGGAGGTTTCACCCCTCCACTTT. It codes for CASSFGEVSPLHF. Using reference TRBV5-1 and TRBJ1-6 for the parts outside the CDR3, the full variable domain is KAGVTQTPRYLIKTRGQQVTLSCSPISGHRSVSWYQQTPGQGLQFLFEYFSETQRNKGNFPGRFSGRQFSNSRSEMNVSTLELGDSALYLCASSFGEVSPLHFGNGTRLTVT.

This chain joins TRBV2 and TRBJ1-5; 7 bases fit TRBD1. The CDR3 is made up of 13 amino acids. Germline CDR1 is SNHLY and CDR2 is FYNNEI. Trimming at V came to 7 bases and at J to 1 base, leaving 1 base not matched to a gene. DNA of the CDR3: TGTGCCAGCAAGGGACAGAGCAATCAGCCCCAGCATTTT. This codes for CASKGQSNQPQHF.

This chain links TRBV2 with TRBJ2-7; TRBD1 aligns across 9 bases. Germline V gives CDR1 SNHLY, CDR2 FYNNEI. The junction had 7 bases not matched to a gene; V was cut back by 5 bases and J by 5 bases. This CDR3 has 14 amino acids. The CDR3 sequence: CASSHTGTGNEQYF. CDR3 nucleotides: TGTGCCAGCAGTCATACCGGGACAGGGAACGAGCAGTACTTC.

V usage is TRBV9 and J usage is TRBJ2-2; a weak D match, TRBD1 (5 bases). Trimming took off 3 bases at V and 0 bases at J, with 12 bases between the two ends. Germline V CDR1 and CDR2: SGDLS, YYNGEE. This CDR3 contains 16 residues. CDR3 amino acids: CASSELRAPNTGELFF. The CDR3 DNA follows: TGTGCCAGCAGCGAACTCAGGGCCCCGAACACCGGGGAGCTGTTTTTT.

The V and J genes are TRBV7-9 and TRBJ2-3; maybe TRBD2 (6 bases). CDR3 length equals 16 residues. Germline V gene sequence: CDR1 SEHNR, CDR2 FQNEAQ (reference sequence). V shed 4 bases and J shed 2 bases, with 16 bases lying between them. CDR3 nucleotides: TGTGCCAGCAGCTATCGGAGGGGACGGGCCACAGATACGCAGTATTTT. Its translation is CASSYRRGRATDTQYF. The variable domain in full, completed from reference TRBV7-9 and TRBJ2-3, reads DTGVSQNPRHKITKRGQNVTFRCDPISEHNRLYWYRQTLGQGPEFLTYFQNEAQLEKSRLLSDRFSAERPKGSFSTLEIQRTEQGDSAMYLCASSYRRGRATDTQYFGPGTRLTVL.

CDR3 DNA sequence: TGTGCCACCAGCAGAGTTCCCCCAGCGGGAGATAGCAATCAGCCCCAGCATTTT. Its translation is CATSRVPPAGDSNQPQHF. The chain recombines TRBV15 with TRBJ1-5; D is unclear. Per the germline V gene, CDR1 is LNHNV and CDR2 is YYDKDF (reference sequence). V lost 1 base and J 0 bases, leaving 16 bases between the germline ends. The CDR3 is 18 residues long. The complete variable domain, with remaining parts taken from reference TRBV15 and TRBJ1-5, reads DAMVIQNPRYQVTQFGKPVTLSCSQTLNHNVMYWYQQKSSQAPKLLFHYYDKDFNNEADTPDNFQSRRPNTSFCFLDIRSPGLGDTAMYLCATSRVPPAGDSNQPQHFGDGTRLSIL.

CDR3: CASSILTGGMDEAFF. CDR3 nucleotides: TGCGCCAGCAGCATACTGACAGGGGGCATGGATGAAGCTTTCTTT. The V and J genes are TRBV5-1 and TRBJ1-1, with 10 bases fitting TRBD1. CDR1 and CDR2 (germline): SGHRS, YFSETQ. Losses at the gene ends were 4 bases for V and 7 bases for J; bases not matched to a gene: 10. This CDR3 region has 15 residues.

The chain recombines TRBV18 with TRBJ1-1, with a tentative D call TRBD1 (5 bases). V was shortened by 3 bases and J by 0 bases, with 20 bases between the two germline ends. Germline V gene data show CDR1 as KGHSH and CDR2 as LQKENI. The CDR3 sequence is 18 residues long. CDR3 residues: CASSPLPSKTDLNTEAFF. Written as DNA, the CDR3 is TGTGCCAGCTCACCTTTACCTTCGAAGACAGATTTGAACACTGAAGCTTTCTTT.